This entry is about one TCR beta chain. No antigen is known for it. This CDR3 fails to terminate in the conserved phenylalanine or tryptophan, so it likely reflects a read error. This record belongs to a study of tumor-infiltrating lymphocytes in primary liver carcinoma. About the study: Productive TCRbeta read yields ran from roughly 3.65 to 7.13 million per sample and were similar between tissues.

Germline lookup yields CDR1 SGHAT and CDR2 FQDESV (reference sequence). This CDR3 is 13 amino acids long. Blood RNA originated from unsorted whole blood, with germline DNA additionally extracted. Findings and limits, study-wide: Significantly greater top-250-clone fractions characterized tumors relative to blood (p = 0.039). Tumor-blood pairs (like tumor-adjacent pairs) overlapped less than tumor region pairs did.

Total RNA amounting to 450 to 550 ng was the source from which TCR beta cDNA was made with a constant-region primer. Researchers made the TCR beta libraries by running three nested multiplex PCR rounds with slightly modified ARM-PCR. For around 10 cycles apiece, the opening two PCR rounds ran with TRBV1-TRBV30 forward primers and a C-beta reverse primer. Each CDR3 protein is one row after TCRdb ran MiXCR on the multiplex PCR reads. The sample contains about 200,000 distinct CDR3 sequences, around 60% of which appear only once. The sequence was collected from an older woman with primary liver carcinoma and hepatitis B virus infection. The sequenced material came from peripheral blood. J is TRBJ2-5 and V is TRBV11-1; D unclear. The CDR3 DNA follows: TGTGCCAGTAGCTTACAGTACCATGAGACCCAGTACCTC. Protein sequence: CASSLQYHETQYL.